The present entry profiles one T cell receptor (beta chain) with its context. Germline-derived CDR1 and CDR2 are SGHTA and FQGNSA. The CDR3 extends over 16 amino acids. The ends were cut back, 3 bases at V and 0 bases at J, with 11 bases in the middle. This sample stems from a study of blood T cell repertoires in COVID-19. Original methodology: Amplifying reference gene primers gave estimates of nucleated cell counts. Libraries were prepared by immunoSEQ multiplex PCR; TCRdb keeps only in-frame clonotypes and omits some of them. That table supplies the V and J calls and clone size; D and trimming were determined from the DNA. The sample has under 250,000 clones, 85% to 90% seen once.

The origin of this receptor is a man in his sixties with acute or convalescent COVID-19. What was sequenced was peripheral blood. The chain has TRBV7-2 and TRBJ2-2, with D possibly TRBD1 on 6 matching bases. CDR3 protein: CASSLGTQTNTGELFF. CDR3 DNA sequence: TGTGCCAGCAGCTTGGGGACACAAACGAACACCGGGGAGCTGTTTTTT.